This TCR beta chain was documented in a study of response to subunit inactivated influenza vaccine. TCRdb called the RT-PCR reads again in MiXCR, with one record for every CDR3 protein. The repertoire holds about 160,000 distinct CDR3 sequences, with 9.5% to 13% as singletons. The germline V and J ends were trimmed by 6 bases and 2 bases, with 9 bases remaining between them. The germline gives CDR1 LNHDA, CDR2 SQIVND (reference sequence). The length of the CDR3 is 13 residues. Sequencing used non-naive T cells sorted from PBMCs, obtained roughly 47 days after vaccination. The sequence was collected from a man aged 50-59 years who received an inactivated influenza vaccine. V and J are TRBV19 and TRBJ2-3, with D hard to call. The CDR3 region is CASSYGNTDTQYF. The CDR3, as DNA: TGTGCCAGTAGCTATGGAAACACAGATACGCAGTATTTT.